Below are 32 T cell receptor beta chains sequenced from a single sample in a study of radiation and T cells in renal cell carcinoma. Clones were read by immunoSEQ multiplex PCR, and TCRdb kept only the in-frame ones, dropping some. The sample has 70,000 to 80,000 clones, roughly 85% seen once. As for time point: blood 2 weeks post-SBRT. The treatment was: 15 Gy SBRT to primary tumor, nephrectomy 4 weeks later. This sample comprised blood, obtained from a patient whose treatment included radiotherapy and nephrectomy. The receptors stem from a woman aged 50 to 60 with renal cell carcinoma.

This rearrangement joins TRBV28 to TRBJ1-5; 7 positions agree with TRBD1. The V gene end was trimmed by 6 bases and the J gene end by 3 bases; junction bases not matched to a gene: 14. The V gene's germline CDR1 is MDHEN and CDR2 SYDVKM. The CDR3 is 17 residues long. In DNA, the CDR3 is TGTGCCAGCAGCCCGACCGGGTGGGACAGATTCAATCAGCCCCAGCATTTT. This translates into CASSPTGWDRFNQPQHF.

V usage is TRBV18 and J usage is TRBJ1-2, with TRBD1 as a possible D gene (6 bases). Germline CDR1 reads KGHSH; CDR2 reads LQKENI. This CDR3 has 13 residues. Trimming removed 1 base from V and 3 bases from J, with 6 bases in between. The DNA for the CDR3 is TGTGCCAGCTCACCACAGGGGGACTATGGCTACACCTTC. It specifies CASSPQGDYGYTF.

There are a few counts of this clone. This CDR3 is CAYRFGAFQPQHF. The CDR3 DNA follows: TGTGCCTATCGGTTTGGGGCGTTCCAGCCCCAGCATTTT. The V and J genes are TRBV30 and TRBJ1-5, with D possibly TRBD1 on 5 matching bases. V lost 7 bases and J lost 7, with 17 bases in between. Germline CDR1 is GTSNPN and CDR2 is SVGIG (reference sequence). The CDR3 length is 13 residues.

J is TRBJ2-2 and V is TRBV21-1; the table's D call of TRBD2 was not tested on the DNA. TRBV21-1 is described as a pseudogene. CDR3 length: 15 amino acids. The CDR3 sequence: CASSKVKRTTGELFF. The CDR3 DNA reads as TGTGCCAGCAGCAAAGTGAAGCGGACCACCGGGGAGCTGTTTTTT.

This chain connects TRBV30 to TRBJ2-5; TRBD1 might be the D (6 bases). The germline V gene has CDR1 GTSNPN and CDR2 SVGIG (reference sequence). Trimming removed 3 bases at V and 1 base at J, with 9 bases between. This CDR3 spans 13 amino acids. The CDR3: CAWRTGTQETQYF. DNA of the CDR3: TGTGCCTGGAGAACAGGGACCCAAGAGACCCAGTACTTC.

V usage is TRBV6-6 and J usage is TRBJ1-5; D perhaps matches TRBD1 (6 bases). V was trimmed by 10 bases and J by 11 bases, leaving 21 bases between them. This CDR3 contains 13 residues. Germline V gene lookup returns CDR1 MNHNY and CDR2 SVGAGI (reference sequence). CDR3 DNA: TGTGCCACCCGCGCGGGACACGACATGGCCCAGCATTTT. Translation: CATRAGHDMAQHF.

V is TRBV7-3 and J is TRBJ2-3; D is perhaps TRBD1 (5 bases). V was cut by 2 bases and J by 0 bases, with 12 bases left in between. Germline V gives CDR1 SGHTA, CDR2 FQGTGA. This CDR3 is built from 16 residues. This CDR3 is CASSLHWGPSTDTQYF. The CDR3 DNA follows: TGTGCCAGCAGCTTACATTGGGGCCCGAGCACAGATACGCAGTATTTT. Filled out from reference TRBV7-3 and TRBJ2-3, the complete variable domain reads GAGVSQTPSNKVTEKGKYVELRCDPISGHTALYWYRQSLGQGPEFLIYFQGTGAADDSGLPNDRFFAVRPEGSVSTLKIQRTERGDSAVYLCASSLHWGPSTDTQYFGPGTRLTVL.

This clone showed up just a few times. This rearrangement joins TRBV5-4 to TRBJ1-2; D is possibly TRBD1 (5 bases). V was shortened by 4 bases and J by 2 bases, with 12 bases between the two germline ends. Germline V CDR1 and CDR2: SGHNT, YYREEE (reference sequence). CDR3 size: 14 residues. The CDR3 loop reads CASSPGGWNYGYTF. For the CDR3, the DNA is TGTGCCAGCAGCCCGGGGGGGTGGAACTATGGCTACACCTTC.

The chain employs TRBV28 and TRBJ1-2, with D perhaps TRBD1 (5 bases). CDR1 is MDHEN, CDR2 SYDVKM, per germline. CDR3 size: 12 residues. V gave up 1 base and J gave up 5 bases, with 5 bases separating them. The CDR3 nucleotides are TGTGCCAGCAGTTTATCAGGGTATGGCTACACCTTC. This sequence encodes CASSLSGYGYTF.

DNA for the CDR3: TGTGCCCACAGCCTCGGGGGGTCCTACGAGCAGTACTTC. This encodes CAHSLGGSYEQYF. The V and J genes are TRBV28 and TRBJ2-7, with 7 bases identical to TRBD2. The CDR3 sequence is 13 residues long. V was pared by 11 bases and J by 1 base, with 8 bases of the junction left unmatched. CDR1 and CDR2 (germline): MDHEN, SYDVKM.

The V gene is TRBV7-9, the J gene TRBJ2-5; 8 bases match TRBD1. Trimming cost V 1 base and J 4 bases; bases outside gene matches: 14. The CDR3 is 18 amino acids. Germline V CDR1 and CDR2: SEHNR, FQNEAQ (reference sequence). CDR3 sequence: CASSLDSFRQGALETQYF. CDR3 nucleotides: TGTGCCAGCAGCTTAGATTCATTCCGGCAGGGGGCTTTAGAGACCCAGTACTTC.

V is TRBV7-2 and J is TRBJ2-5; D not resolved. Germline V gives CDR1 SGHTA, CDR2 FQGNSA. The CDR3 length is 15 residues. The V and J ends lost 2 bases and 4 bases respectively, with 14 bases between them. The CDR3 DNA is TGTGCCAGCAGCTTAATGCCTTGGAAAGGAGAGACCCAGTACTTC. This codes for CASSLMPWKGETQYF.

The chain joins TRBV4-1 to TRBJ2-7; no definite D call. Looked up from germline, CDR1 is MGHRA and CDR2 is YSYEKL. The V end lost 2 bases, the J end lost 3 bases, and 11 bases lay between the germline ends. This CDR3 contains 14 residues. The CDR3 sequence: CASSQSRKSYEQYF. CDR3 coding DNA: TGCGCCAGCAGCCAATCACGAAAGAGCTACGAGCAGTACTTC.

The V call is TRBV19, the J call TRBJ2-2; D is ambiguous. The germline CDR1 and CDR2 sequences are LNHDA and SQIVND (reference sequence). V gave up 6 bases and J gave up 1 base, with 9 bases separating them. This CDR3 comprises 14 residues. The CDR3 region has the DNA TGTGCCAGTAGATGGGCCCTGAACACCGGGGAGCTGTTTTTT. It yields the protein CASRWALNTGELFF. The entire variable domain, with the rest obtained from reference TRBV19 and TRBJ2-2, is as follows: DGGITQSPKYLFRKEGQNVTLSCEQNLNHDAMYWYRQDPGQGLRLIYYSQIVNDFQKGDIAEGYSVSREKKESFPLTVTSAQKNPTAFYLCASRWALNTGELFFGEGSRLTVL.

The J gene is TRBJ2-7, the V gene TRBV7-2; perhaps TRBD2 as D (6 bases). This CDR3 contains 14 residues. CDR1 SGHTA and CDR2 FQGNSA come from the germline V gene. The V end lost 7 bases, the J end lost 0 bases, and 13 bases lay between the germline ends. CDR3 protein: CASTPGGSSYEQYF. The CDR3 nucleotides read TGTGCCAGCACCCCAGGAGGGAGCTCCTACGAGCAGTACTTC. Variable domain in full (rest from reference TRBV7-2 and TRBJ2-7): GAGVSQSPSNKVTEKGKDVELRCDPISGHTALYWYRQSLGQGLEFLIYFQGNSAPDKSGLPSDRFSAERTGGSVSTLTIQRTQQEDSAVYLCASTPGGSSYEQYFGPGTRLTVT.

The chain uses TRBV6-5 and TRBJ2-1, with D possibly called TRBD1 or TRBD2 (5 bases each). This CDR3 contains 13 residues. Trimming shortened V by 4 bases and J by 6 bases, and 10 bases separated the two germline ends. CDR1 MNHEY and CDR2 SVGAGI come from the germline V gene. CDR3 sequence reads: CASSSPGRNEQFF. The CDR3 DNA is TGTGCCAGCAGTTCCCCGGGGCGCAATGAGCAGTTCTTC.

The J gene is TRBJ1-2, the V gene TRBV5-7, with a tentative D call TRBD1 (5 bases). TRBV5-7 belongs to the ORF category, with a function that is uncertain. V was pared by 0 bases and J by 5 bases, with 17 bases between. CDR3 length: 16 amino acids. CDR3 sequence reads: CASSLGQGGDPYGYTF. The DNA for the CDR3 is TGTGCCAGCAGCTTGGGCCAGGGTGGGGATCCTTATGGCTACACCTTC.

The chain couples TRBV28 to TRBJ1-1; D not resolved. V was cut by 5 bases and J by 7 bases, with 14 bases left in between. The length of the CDR3 is 13 residues. From germline, CDR1 is MDHEN and CDR2 SYDVKM. CDR3 sequence reads: CASSPPNLYEAFF. CDR3 nucleotide sequence: TGTGCCAGCAGTCCCCCCAATTTATATGAAGCTTTCTTT.

The J gene is TRBJ2-7, the V gene TRBV5-1, with 7 bases matching TRBD1. The CDR3 extends over 13 amino acids. Unmatched junction bases numbered 4, after V lost 4 bases and J lost 3 bases. Germline assignment: CDR1 SGHRS and CDR2 YFSETQ. CDR3 loop: CASSLGQYYEQYF. The CDR3 DNA follows: TGCGCCAGCAGCCTGGGACAGTACTACGAGCAGTACTTC.

This chain connects TRBV6-5 to TRBJ1-1, with TRBD1 matching over 7 bases. There are 13 residues in the CDR3. The trim removed 7 bases at V and 3 bases at J, leaving 5 bases unmatched. The germline CDR1 and CDR2 sequences are MNHEY and SVGAGI. The CDR3 nucleotides read TGTGCCAGCAATGACAGGGTGGACACTGAAGCTTTCTTT. Its translation is CASNDRVDTEAFF.

V usage is TRBV5-1 and J usage is TRBJ1-6, with 7 bases identical to TRBD1. J gave up 6 bases and V 4 bases, and 4 bases lay outside the gene matches. Germline-derived CDR1 and CDR2 are SGHRS and YFSETQ. This CDR3 is built from 14 residues. The CDR3 is CASSERQGNSPLHF. DNA for the CDR3: TGCGCCAGCAGCGAGAGACAGGGTAATTCACCCCTCCACTTT.

Remarks on this clone: At the DNA level, this CDR3 is encoded by other sequences in the same sample as well. The rearrangement joins TRBV7-2 to TRBJ1-4; D is uncertain. The germline V gene has CDR1 SGHTA and CDR2 FQGNSA. The CDR3 contains 13 residues. Trimming pared 4 bases from V and 5 bases from J, leaving 8 bases between. DNA for the CDR3: TGTGCCAGCAGCTCACAAGGGAATGAAAAACTGTTTTTT. As protein: CASSSQGNEKLFF.

The rearrangement uses TRBV5-6 and TRBJ1-6; D is possibly TRBD1 (5 bases). Trimming pared 4 bases from V and 0 bases from J, leaving 8 bases between. This CDR3 spans 15 amino acids. The germline CDR1 and CDR2 sequences are SGHDT and YYEEEE. CDR3 in DNA: TGTGCCAGCAGCCCGGACACCTCCTATAATTCACCCCTCCACTTT. Translated, it gives CASSPDTSYNSPLHF.

This chain's CDR3 is CASSLTGGEETQYF. The CDR3 DNA sequence: TGTGCCAGCAGCCTTACAGGGGGCGAAGAGACCCAGTACTTC. The genes are TRBV7-9 and TRBJ2-5; TRBD1 matches 9 bases. Trimming at V came to 5 bases and at J to 3 bases, leaving 4 bases not matched to a gene. Per germline, CDR1 SEHNR and CDR2 FQNEAQ (reference sequence). This CDR3 comprises 14 residues.

V usage is TRBV14 and J usage is TRBJ1-2, with unresolved D. The germline gives CDR1 SGHDN, CDR2 FVKESK. The V end was cut by 4 bases, the J end by 5 bases, with 11 bases between. This CDR3 has 13 amino acids. As DNA, the CDR3 is TGTGCCAGCAGCCTCTATCCTCTTTATGGCTACACCTTC. Amino acid sequence: CASSLYPLYGYTF. The variable domain in full, with the rest retrieved from reference TRBV14 and TRBJ1-2, is EAGVTQFPSHSVIEKGQTVTLRCDPISGHDNLYWYRRVMGKEIKFLLHFVKESKQDESGMPNNRFLAERTGGTYSTLKVQPAELEDSGVYFCASSLYPLYGYTFGSGTRLTVV.

This clone was found a few times. This chain connects TRBV7-9 to TRBJ1-1; tentative D call: TRBD1 (5 bases). Germline values: CDR1 SEHNR, CDR2 FQNEAQ (reference sequence). V was trimmed by 5 bases and J by 1 base, leaving 8 bases between them. The CDR3 totals 13 residues. CDR3 in amino acids: CASSLQANTEAFF. Here the CDR3 DNA reads TGTGCCAGCAGCCTACAGGCGAACACTGAAGCTTTCTTT.

This clone appeared once. The rearrangement links TRBV19 to TRBJ1-5; D uncertain. The germline V gene has CDR1 LNHDA and CDR2 SQIVND (reference sequence). CDR3 size: 16 residues. The germline V and J ends were trimmed by 0 bases and 5 bases, with 14 bases remaining between them. Here the CDR3 reads CASSIEASRRDQPQHF. CDR3 DNA sequence: TGTGCCAGTAGTATAGAGGCATCAAGGAGGGATCAGCCCCAGCATTTT. Full variable domain (remainder filled in from reference TRBV19 and TRBJ1-5): DGGITQSPKYLFRKEGQNVTLSCEQNLNHDAMYWYRQDPGQGLRLIYYSQIVNDFQKGDIAEGYSVSREKKESFPLTVTSAQKNPTAFYLCASSIEASRRDQPQHFGDGTRLSIL.

The chain couples TRBV7-9 to TRBJ2-1; TRBD1 matches at 7 bases. Germline CDR1 is SEHNR and CDR2 is FQNEAQ (reference sequence). The CDR3 runs 17 residues. V lost 1 base to trimming and J lost 0 bases; unmatched junction nucleotides: 6. The CDR3 spells CASSLVGTVFSYNEQFF. CDR3 nucleotides: TGTGCCAGCAGCTTAGTAGGGACAGTGTTCTCCTACAATGAGCAGTTCTTC.

The rearrangement uses TRBV5-6 and TRBJ1-2; D ambiguous. CDR1 is SGHDT, CDR2 YYEEEE, per germline. V lost 0 bases and J lost 6, with 15 bases in between. The CDR3 sequence is 15 residues long. In nucleotides, the CDR3 is TGTGCCAGCAGCTTGGATTCCATAGATTTCGATGGCTACACCTTC. This sequence encodes CASSLDSIDFDGYTF.

This clone has only a few counts. The CDR3 spells CASRKTGVGYNSPLHF. The CDR3 DNA follows: TGTGCCAGCAGAAAGACAGGGGTGGGATATAATTCACCCCTCCACTTT. This sequence joins TRBV5-7 and TRBJ1-6; 8 nucleotides line up with TRBD1. TRBV5-7 is annotated as an ORF whose role is uncertain. The J segment lost 4 bases and the V segment lost 5 bases, leaving 8 bases of the junction unmatched. This CDR3 has 16 amino acids.

The rearrangement links TRBV29-1 to TRBJ2-1; 9 bases are shared with TRBD2. The CDR3 is made up of 13 amino acids. Germline values: CDR1 SQVTM, CDR2 ANQGSEA. Losses at the gene ends were 7 bases for V and 6 bases for J; bases not matched to a gene: 7. CDR3 protein: CSATGTSSNEQFF. Here the CDR3 DNA reads TGCAGCGCCACCGGGACTAGCAGCAATGAGCAGTTCTTC.

The chain employs TRBV6-5 and TRBJ1-1; 7 bases agree with TRBD1. Trimming took 6 bases from V and 2 from J; bases not matched to a gene: 6. The CDR3 sequence is 14 residues long. CDR1 and CDR2 from the germline V gene are MNHEY and SVGAGI. For the CDR3, the DNA is TGTGCCAGCAGAGTCGGGACAGTCAACACTGAAGCTTTCTTT. This sequence encodes CASRVGTVNTEAFF.